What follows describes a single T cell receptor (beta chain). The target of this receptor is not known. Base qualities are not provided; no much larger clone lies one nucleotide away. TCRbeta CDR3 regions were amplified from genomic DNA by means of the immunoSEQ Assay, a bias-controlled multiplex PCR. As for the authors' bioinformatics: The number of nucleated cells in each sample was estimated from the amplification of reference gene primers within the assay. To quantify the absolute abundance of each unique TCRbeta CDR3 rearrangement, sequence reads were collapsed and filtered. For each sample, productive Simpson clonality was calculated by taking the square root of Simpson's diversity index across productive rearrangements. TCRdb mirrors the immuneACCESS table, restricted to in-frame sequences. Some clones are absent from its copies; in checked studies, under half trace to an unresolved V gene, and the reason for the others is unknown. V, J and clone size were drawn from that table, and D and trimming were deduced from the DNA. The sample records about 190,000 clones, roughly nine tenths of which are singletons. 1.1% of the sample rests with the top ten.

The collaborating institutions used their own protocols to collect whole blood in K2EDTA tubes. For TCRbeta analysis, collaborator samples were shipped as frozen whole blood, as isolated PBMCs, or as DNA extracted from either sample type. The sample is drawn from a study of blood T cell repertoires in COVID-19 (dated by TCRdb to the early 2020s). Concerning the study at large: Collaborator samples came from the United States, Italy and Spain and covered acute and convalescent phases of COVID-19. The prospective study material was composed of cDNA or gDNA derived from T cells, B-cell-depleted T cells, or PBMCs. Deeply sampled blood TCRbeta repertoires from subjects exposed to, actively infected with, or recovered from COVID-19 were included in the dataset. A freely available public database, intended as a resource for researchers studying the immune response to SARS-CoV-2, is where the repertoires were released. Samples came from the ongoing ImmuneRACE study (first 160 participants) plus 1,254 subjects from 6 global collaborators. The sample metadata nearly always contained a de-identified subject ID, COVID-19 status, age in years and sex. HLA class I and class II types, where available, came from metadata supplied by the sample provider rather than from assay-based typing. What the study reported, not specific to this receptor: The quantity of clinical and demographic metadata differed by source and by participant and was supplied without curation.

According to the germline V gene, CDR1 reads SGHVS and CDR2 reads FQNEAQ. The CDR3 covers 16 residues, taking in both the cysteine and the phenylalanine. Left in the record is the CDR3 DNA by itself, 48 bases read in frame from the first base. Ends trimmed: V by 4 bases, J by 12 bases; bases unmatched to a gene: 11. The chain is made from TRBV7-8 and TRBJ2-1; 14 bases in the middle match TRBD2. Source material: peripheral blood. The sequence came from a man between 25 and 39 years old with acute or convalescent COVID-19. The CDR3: CASSSPGLAGVYVQFF. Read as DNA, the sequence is TGTGCCAGCAGCTCGCCGGGACTAGCGGGAGTTTATGTGCAGTTCTTC.